Below are 17 T cell receptor beta chains sequenced from a single sample in a study of regulatory T cells in long-lasting Graves disease. Sequencing libraries for TCR beta were prepared with iRepertoire HTBI primers and Arm-PCR of CDR3 regions. From the multiplex PCR reads, TCRdb called clonotypes with MiXCR, one entry per CDR3 protein. The data hold some 500,000 distinct CDR3 sequences, with about 16% observed a single time. Time point of the sample: newly diagnosed GD, antithyroid drugs for less than 3 months. Extracted PBMC RNA gave rise to the TCR library. These data are also associated with another study on T cells in Graves' hyperthyroidism and ophthalmopathy.

The source material was peripheral blood mononuclear cells (PBMCs), sampled at new diagnosis, from a patient treated with antithyroid drugs. Receptor source: a woman aged 35-65 years with Graves disease.

This clonotype has ten or more counts. This chain joins TRBV5-5 and TRBJ2-3; D is undetermined. The CDR3 loop spans 16 amino acids. Germline V gene lookup returns CDR1 SGHKS and CDR2 YYEKEE (reference sequence). The V gene lost 1 base and the J gene lost 0 bases, with 12 bases spanning the gap. The CDR3 DNA sequence: TGTGCCAGCAGCTTGAATTGGGAAGTGAGCACAGATACGCAGTATTTT. Translation: CASSLNWEVSTDTQYF.

This clonotype was seen at least ten times. The CDR3 coding sequence is TGTGCCAGCAGTTTGTGGACAGGCCCTGAAGCTTTCTTT. Translated: CASSLWTGPEAFF. The rearrangement joins TRBV28 to TRBJ1-1, with TRBD1 matching over 7 bases. The V segment lost 3 bases and the J segment 6 bases; nucleotides outside the gene matches: 4. CDR3 length: 13 residues. CDR1 is MDHEN, CDR2 SYDVKM, per germline.

This clonotype was recorded a few times. Germline is not matched at one junction end, which may reflect a read error. This sequence joins TRBV10-3 and TRBJ1-1, with D uncertain. The germline V gene has CDR1 ENHRY and CDR2 SYGVKD. The CDR3 extends over 15 amino acids. The CDR3 is CASSYSGNMNTEAFF. CDR3 bases: TGTGCCAGCAGTTACTCGGGAAACATGAACACTGAAGCTTTCTTT.

Comments on this clonotype: At one end the junction does not follow the germline gene, possibly because of a read error. The V call is TRBV7-3, the J call TRBJ1-3; D is unresolved. This CDR3 is 13 amino acids long. CDR1 and CDR2 from the germline V gene are SGHTA and FQGTGA. The DNA of the CDR3 is TGTGCCTGCAGCTTAGATTCCGGAAACACCATATATTTT. Protein product: CACSLDSGNTIYF.

The chain links TRBV5-1 to TRBJ2-1, with D maybe TRBD2 (6 bases). The germline CDR1 and CDR2 sequences are SGHRS and YFSETQ. CDR3 length equals 15 residues. Deletions cut 0 bases from V and 8 bases from J, with 15 bases between. The CDR3 nucleotides are TGCGCCAGCAGCTTGGGGGGTACGGAGGGCGATGAGCAGTTCTTC. Translating gives CASSLGGTEGDEQFF.

About this clonotype: A much larger clone differs from this one at a single base, so this may be a read error. J is TRBJ2-1 and V is TRBV5-1, with 9 bases identical to TRBD2. The CDR3 contains 18 residues. Per germline, CDR1 SGHRS and CDR2 YFSETQ. Written as DNA, the CDR3 is TGCGCCAGCAGCTTGGATCCTGTCTTGCGGGGGGGCAATAATGGGCAGTTCTTC. Translating it yields CASSLDPVLRGGNNGQFF.

Points on this clonotype: This probably arose from a read error, given a far larger clone one base away. J is TRBJ2-5 and V is TRBV2; D gene uncertain. There are 10 residues in the CDR3. V was cut by 7 bases and J by 1 base, with 1 base left in between. Per the germline V gene, CDR1 is SNHLY and CDR2 is FYNNEI. This CDR3 is CASIQETQYF. DNA of the CDR3: TGTGCCAGCATCCAAGAGACCCAGTACTTC.

This clonotype appeared a few times. CDR3 sequence (DNA): TGTGCCACCAGTGATTTGGGGGGTAGAAATTCACCCCTCCACTTT. Residues: CATSDLGGRNSPLHF. The V call is TRBV24-1, the J call TRBJ1-6; the D gene is possibly TRBD1 (5 bases). Per the germline V gene, CDR1 is KGHDR and CDR2 is SFDVKD. Trimming cost V 0 bases and J 7 bases, with 9 bases left between them. The CDR3 loop spans 15 amino acids.

The chain employs TRBV6-2 or TRBV6-3 and TRBJ2-3; 7 positions agree with TRBD2. This CDR3 contains 16 residues. V dropped 2 bases and J dropped 6; count of bases not matched to a gene: 11. In germline, CDR1 is MNHEY, CDR2 SVGEGT. CDR3 residues: CASSYPLAGVRDTQYF. CDR3 in DNA: TGTGCCAGCAGTTACCCCCTCGCGGGGGTAAGGGATACGCAGTATTTT.

A note on this clonotype: A read error may explain this, as a much larger clone is one base away. This sequence joins TRBV6-1 and TRBJ2-3; possibly TRBD2 for D (5 bases). With 8 bases removed from V and 7 bases from J, the gap between germline ends came to 25 bases. The CDR3 spans 16 residues. Germline CDR1 and CDR2: MNHNS and SASEGT. The CDR3 nucleotides read TGTGCCAGCTCCGCGGCTCTGGGAAAGGTCGGGAATACGCAGTATTTT. This codes for CASSAALGKVGNTQYF.

This clonotype was seen many times. This chain links TRBV3-1 with TRBJ1-1, with D perhaps TRBD1 (5 bases). The CDR3 sequence is 14 residues long. Germline lookup yields CDR1 LGHDT and CDR2 YNNKEL (reference sequence). The V and J ends lost 6 bases and 1 base respectively, with 12 bases between them. The CDR3 region has the DNA TGTGCCAGCAGAGATAGGACACGGAACACTGAAGCTTTCTTT. This sequence encodes CASRDRTRNTEAFF. The full variable domain, with the rest looked up from reference TRBV3-1 and TRBJ1-1, is DTAVSQTPKYLVTQMGNDKSIKCEQNLGHDTMYWYKQDSKKFLKIMFSYNNKELIINETVPNRFSPKSPDKAHLNLHINSLELGDSAVYFCASRDRTRNTEAFFGQGTRLTVV.

This clonotype was detected ten times or more. V and J are TRBV11-1 and TRBJ2-7; 7 nucleotides line up with TRBD2. The length of the CDR3 is 14 residues. CDR1 and CDR2 (germline): SGHAT, FQDESV (reference sequence). The trim removed 5 bases at V and 6 bases at J, leaving 10 bases unmatched. CDR3 residues: CASSLGRGGGEQYF. CDR3 sequence (DNA): TGTGCCAGCAGCCTCGGACGGGGCGGGGGCGAGCAGTACTTC.

The rearrangement uses TRBV6-2 or TRBV6-3 and TRBJ2-1, with 16 bases matching TRBD2. The junction had 5 bases not matched to a gene; V was cut back by 5 bases and J by 10 bases. Germline V gene lookup returns CDR1 MNHEY and CDR2 SVGEGT. The CDR3 has 15 residues. The CDR3 DNA reads TGTGCCAGCAGTACACGGGGACTAGCGGGGGGGGAGCAGTTCTTC. Its protein is CASSTRGLAGGEQFF.

This clonotype was seen at least ten times. This sequence joins TRBV7-9 and TRBJ2-3, with D possibly matching TRBD2 (6 bases). The germline V and J ends were trimmed by 5 bases and 10 bases, with 22 bases remaining between them. This CDR3 has 15 amino acids. Germline-derived CDR1 and CDR2 are SEHNR and FQNEAQ (reference sequence). This chain's CDR3 is CASSVSQDSAGSQYF. The CDR3 nucleotides read TGTGCCAGCAGCGTATCACAGGACTCTGCGGGGTCGCAGTATTTT.

Comment on this clonotype: A much larger clonotype is one base distant, so this may be a read error. J is TRBJ2-7 and V is TRBV18, with D unclear. The CDR3 totals 13 residues. Trimming cost V 9 bases and J 9 bases, with 21 bases left between them. CDR1 is KGHSH and CDR2 is LQKENI in the germline V gene. The CDR3 protein is CASSKDPTFGQYF. Written as DNA, the CDR3 is TGTGCCAGTTCCAAGGACCCTACTTTCGGGCAGTACTTC.

There are many counts of this clonotype. V and J are TRBV11-3 and TRBJ2-5; TRBD1 matches at 9 bases. CDR3 length equals 14 residues. Germline CDR1 reads SGHNT; CDR2 reads YENEEA. V trimming: 5 bases; J trimming: 5 bases; junction bases outside the gene matches: 6. As DNA, the CDR3 is TGTGCCAGCAGCCGTGGGACAGGGCTTGAGACCCAGTACTTC. Its protein is CASSRGTGLETQYF.

J is TRBJ2-7 and V is TRBV5-6; 10 bases agree with TRBD1. The CDR3 contains 17 residues. After removal of 1 base from V and 6 bases from J, the junction contained 13 bases not matched to a gene. CDR1 is SGHDT, CDR2 YYEEEE, per germline. The CDR3 bases are TGTGCCAGCAGCTTGTTTATCGGGACAGGGGATGGCCCCGAGCAGTACTTC. This codes for CASSLFIGTGDGPEQYF. Looking up the rest from reference TRBV5-6 and TRBJ2-7 gives the full variable domain: DAGVTQSPTHLIKTRGQQVTLRCSPKSGHDTVSWYQQALGQGPQFIFQYYEEEERQRGNFPDRFSGHQFPNYSSELNVNALLLGDSALYLCASSLFIGTGDGPEQYFGPGTRLTVT.